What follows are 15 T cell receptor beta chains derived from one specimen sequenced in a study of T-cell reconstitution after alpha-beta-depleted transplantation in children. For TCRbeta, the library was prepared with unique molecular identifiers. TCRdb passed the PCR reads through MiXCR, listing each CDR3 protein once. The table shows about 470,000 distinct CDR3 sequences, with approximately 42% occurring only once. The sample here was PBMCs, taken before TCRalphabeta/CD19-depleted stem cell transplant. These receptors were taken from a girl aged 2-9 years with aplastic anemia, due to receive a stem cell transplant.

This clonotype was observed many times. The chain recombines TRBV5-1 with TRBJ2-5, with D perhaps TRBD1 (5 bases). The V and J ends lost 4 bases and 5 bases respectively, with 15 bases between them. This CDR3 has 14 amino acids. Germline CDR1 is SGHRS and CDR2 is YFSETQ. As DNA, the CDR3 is TGCGCCAGCAGCCTCGCCCCAGGGAAGGAGACCCAGTACTTC. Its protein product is CASSLAPGKETQYF.

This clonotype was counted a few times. The CDR3 is CASSLNGGAQETQYF. DNA of the CDR3: TGCGCCAGCAGCTTGAATGGAGGGGCCCAAGAGACCCAGTACTTC. The chain has TRBV5-1 and TRBJ2-5; D possibly corresponds to TRBD2 (6 bases). The V gene's germline CDR1 is SGHRS and CDR2 YFSETQ. CDR3 length equals 15 residues. V lost 1 base to trimming and J lost 1 base, with 11 bases between them.

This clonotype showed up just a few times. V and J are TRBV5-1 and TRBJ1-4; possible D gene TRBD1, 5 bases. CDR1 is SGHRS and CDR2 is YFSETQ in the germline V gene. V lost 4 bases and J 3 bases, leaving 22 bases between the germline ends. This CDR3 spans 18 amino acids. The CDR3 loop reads CASSASGRPFVPNEKLFF. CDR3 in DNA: TGCGCCAGCAGCGCGTCGGGACGCCCATTCGTCCCTAATGAAAAACTGTTTTTT.

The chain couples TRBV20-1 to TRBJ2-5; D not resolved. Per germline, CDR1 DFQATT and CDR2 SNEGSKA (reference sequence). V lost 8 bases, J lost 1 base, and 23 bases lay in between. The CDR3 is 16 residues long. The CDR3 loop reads CSFEGLMVHRQETQYF. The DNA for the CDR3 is TGCAGTTTCGAAGGATTGATGGTACACCGCCAAGAGACCCAGTACTTC.

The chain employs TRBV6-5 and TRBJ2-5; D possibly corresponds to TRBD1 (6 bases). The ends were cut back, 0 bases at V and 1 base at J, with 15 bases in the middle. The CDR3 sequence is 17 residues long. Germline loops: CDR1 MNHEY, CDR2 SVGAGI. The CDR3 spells CASSYSKGDQFQETQYF. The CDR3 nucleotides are TGTGCCAGCAGTTACTCGAAGGGGGACCAATTCCAAGAGACCCAGTACTTC.

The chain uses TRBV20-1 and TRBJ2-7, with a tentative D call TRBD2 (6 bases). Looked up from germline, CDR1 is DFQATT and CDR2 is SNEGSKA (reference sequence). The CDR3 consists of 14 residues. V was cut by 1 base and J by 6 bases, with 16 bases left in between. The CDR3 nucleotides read TGCAGTGCTAGAGTCCTAGCGTGTACGAGCGAGCAGTACTTC. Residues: CSARVLACTSEQYF.

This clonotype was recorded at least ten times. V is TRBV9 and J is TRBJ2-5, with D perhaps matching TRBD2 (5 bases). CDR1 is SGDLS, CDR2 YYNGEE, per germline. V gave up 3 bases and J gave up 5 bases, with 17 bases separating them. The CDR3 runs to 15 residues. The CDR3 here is CASSAAAGSRETQYF. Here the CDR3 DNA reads TGTGCCAGCAGCGCTGCTGCGGGTTCTAGGGAGACCCAGTACTTC. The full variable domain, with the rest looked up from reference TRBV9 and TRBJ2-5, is DSGVTQTPKHLITATGQRVTLRCSPRSGDLSVYWYQQSLDQGLQFLIQYYNGEERAKGNILERFSAQQFPDLHSELNLSSLELGDSALYFCASSAAAGSRETQYFGPGTRLLVL.

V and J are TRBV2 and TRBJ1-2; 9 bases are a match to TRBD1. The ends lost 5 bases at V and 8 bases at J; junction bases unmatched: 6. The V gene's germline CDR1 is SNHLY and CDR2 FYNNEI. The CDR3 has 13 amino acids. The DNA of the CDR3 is TGTGCCAGCAGTCCCGGGACAGGGAAAGGCTACACCTTC. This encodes CASSPGTGKGYTF.

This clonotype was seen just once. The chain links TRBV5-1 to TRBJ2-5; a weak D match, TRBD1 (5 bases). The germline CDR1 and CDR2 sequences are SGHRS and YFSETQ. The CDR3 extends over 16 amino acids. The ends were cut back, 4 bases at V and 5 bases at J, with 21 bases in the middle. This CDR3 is CASSPETAVRLETQYF. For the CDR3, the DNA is TGCGCCAGCAGCCCCGAGACAGCTGTACGGTTGGAGACCCAGTACTTC.

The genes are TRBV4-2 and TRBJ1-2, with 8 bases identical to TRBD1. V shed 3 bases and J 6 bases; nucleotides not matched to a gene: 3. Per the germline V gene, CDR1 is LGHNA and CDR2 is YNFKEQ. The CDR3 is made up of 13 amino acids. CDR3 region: CASSHGQGDGYTF. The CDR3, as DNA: TGTGCCAGCAGCCACGGACAGGGAGATGGCTACACCTTC.

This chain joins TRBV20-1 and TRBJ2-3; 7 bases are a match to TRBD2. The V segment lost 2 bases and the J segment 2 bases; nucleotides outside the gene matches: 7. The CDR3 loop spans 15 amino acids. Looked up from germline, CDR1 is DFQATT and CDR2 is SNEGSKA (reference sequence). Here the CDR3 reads CSARIGRGYTDTQYF. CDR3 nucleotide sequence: TGCAGTGCTAGAATAGGGCGGGGGTACACAGATACGCAGTATTTT.

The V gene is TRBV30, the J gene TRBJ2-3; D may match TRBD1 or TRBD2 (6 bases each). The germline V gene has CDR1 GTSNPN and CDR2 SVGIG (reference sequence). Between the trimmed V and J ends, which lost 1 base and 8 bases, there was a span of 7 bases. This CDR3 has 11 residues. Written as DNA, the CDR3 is TGTGCCTGGAGTGAGGGGGGTACGCAGTATTTT. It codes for CAWSEGGTQYF.

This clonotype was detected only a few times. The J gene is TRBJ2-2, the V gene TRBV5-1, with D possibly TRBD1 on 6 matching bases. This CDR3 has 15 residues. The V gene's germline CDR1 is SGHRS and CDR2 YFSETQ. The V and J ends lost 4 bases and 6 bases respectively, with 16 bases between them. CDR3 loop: CASSLGAQGAGELFF. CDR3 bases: TGCGCCAGCAGCCTGGGGGCCCAAGGCGCCGGGGAGCTGTTTTTT.

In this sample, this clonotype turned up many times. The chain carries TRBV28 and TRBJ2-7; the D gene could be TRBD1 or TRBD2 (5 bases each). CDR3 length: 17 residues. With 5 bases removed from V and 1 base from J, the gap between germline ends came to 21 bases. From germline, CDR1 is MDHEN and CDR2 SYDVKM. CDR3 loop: CASSPGRWSRGSYEQYF. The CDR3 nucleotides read TGTGCCAGCAGTCCAGGGCGTTGGAGCCGGGGATCCTACGAGCAGTACTTC.

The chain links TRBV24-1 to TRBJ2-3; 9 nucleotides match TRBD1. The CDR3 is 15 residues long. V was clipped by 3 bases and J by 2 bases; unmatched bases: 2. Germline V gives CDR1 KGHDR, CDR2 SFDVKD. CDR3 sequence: CATSDRDRDTDTQYF. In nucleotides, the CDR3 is TGTGCCACCAGTGATAGGGACAGGGACACAGATACGCAGTATTTT.